This T cell receptor (beta chain) stems from a study of PD-1 blockade in classical Hodgkin lymphoma. Study observations and caveats: Factors driving the repertoire differences, possibly disease activity or prior therapy, remain undefined. Complete responders' diversity at baseline resembled that of newly diagnosed patients.

Time point specified: cycle 4 day 1 (C4D1), after less than 7 weeks of nivolumab. All the patients suffered relapse after autologous stem cell transplantation, and brentuximab vedotin exposure differed. This CDR3 has 13 amino acids. Germline CDR1 reads SQVTM; CDR2 reads ANQGSEA. V dropped 5 bases and J dropped 0 bases, with 10 bases sitting between them. TCRdb keeps only in-frame clones here, not all; method: immunoSEQ multiplex PCR. The sample records about 41,000 clones, 69% being singletons. Concerning this clone itself: The target antigen is unknown.

The material was peripheral blood mononuclear cells (PBMCs), obtained before the fourth cycle of nivolumab. The rearrangement links TRBV29-1 to TRBJ1-2; D not resolved. The receptor was derived from a human donor with classical Hodgkin lymphoma. The CDR3 DNA reads as TGCAGCGTTCGGTTACAATCTAACTATGGCTACACCTTC. As protein: CSVRLQSNYGYTF.